This passage covers 22 T cell receptor beta chains from one sample sequenced in a study of blood T cell repertoires in COVID-19. The protocol was immunoSEQ multiplex PCR, while the TCRdb copy is restricted to in-frame clones and leaves out a portion. The sample lists 130,000 or so clones, around 88% occurring once. Material: peripheral blood. Every receptor here comes from a man aged 45 to 65 with acute or convalescent COVID-19.

The table lists this clone with a few counts. V usage is TRBV18 and J usage is TRBJ1-2; TRBD1 matches at 7 bases. The CDR3 spans 16 residues. V lost 1 base, J lost 4 bases, and 9 bases stayed unmatched. Germline CDR1 reads KGHSH; CDR2 reads LQKENI. CDR3 DNA sequence: TGTGCCAGCTCACCACTTCCGGTACAGGGGCCCTATGGCTACACCTTC. This sequence encodes CASSPLPVQGPYGYTF.

V gene TRBV2 combines with J gene TRBJ2-1, with 7 bases aligning to TRBD1. The germline gives CDR1 SNHLY, CDR2 FYNNEI. The junction had 6 bases not matched to a gene; V was cut back by 6 bases and J by 10 bases. The CDR3 is made up of 12 amino acids. The CDR3, as DNA: TGTGCCAGCAGGCCTGACAGGGCAGAGCAGTTCTTC. This codes for CASRPDRAEQFF.

The CDR3 here is CASSFSGTGVDQPQHF. The CDR3 DNA reads as TGTGCCAGCAGCTTCTCCGGGACAGGGGTGGATCAGCCCCAGCATTTT. The V and J genes are TRBV7-9 and TRBJ1-5; the match to TRBD1 covers 10 bases. Germline CDR1 and CDR2: SEHNR and FQNEAQ (reference sequence). The CDR3 consists of 16 residues. J gave up 5 bases and V 3 bases, and 7 bases lay outside the gene matches.

The chain couples TRBV29-1 to TRBJ1-5, with a tentative D call TRBD1 (5 bases). This CDR3 spans 14 amino acids. The germline V gene has CDR1 SQVTM and CDR2 ANQGSEA. Trimming cost V 1 base and J 4 bases, with 11 bases left between them. The CDR3 loop reads CSVEVGRGNQPQHF. For the CDR3, the DNA is TGCAGCGTTGAAGTCGGGAGGGGTAATCAGCCCCAGCATTTT.

The chain recombines TRBV6-2 or TRBV6-3 with TRBJ2-2; 9 bases map to TRBD1. The ends lost 2 bases at V and 4 bases at J; junction bases unmatched: 8. This CDR3 spans 17 amino acids. CDR1 and CDR2 from the germline V gene are MNHEY and SVGEGT. The DNA for the CDR3 is TGTGCCAGCAGTTACGTCACAGGGGGCCGCGGCACCGGGGAGCTGTTTTTT. Residues: CASSYVTGGRGTGELFF.

The DNA for the CDR3 is TGTGCCAGCAGCGCGATCCAAGGGGGGGCCGAGCAGTACTTC. It encodes CASSAIQGGAEQYF. This chain links TRBV5-4 with TRBJ2-7; a possible D gene is TRBD2 (7 bases). V was cut by 4 bases and J by 6 bases, with 17 bases left in between. Germline V gene sequence: CDR1 SGHNT, CDR2 YYREEE (reference sequence). This CDR3 comprises 14 residues.

The J gene is TRBJ1-2, the V gene TRBV3-1 (or the pseudogene TRBV3-2); D unclear. The CDR3 spans 16 residues. Per germline, CDR1 LGHDT and CDR2 YNNKEL (reference sequence). Trimming took off 0 bases at V and 3 bases at J, with 14 bases between the two ends. The CDR3 reads CASSQDRAGLDYGYTF. Here the CDR3 DNA reads TGTGCCAGCAGCCAAGATAGGGCGGGTCTGGACTATGGCTACACCTTC.

This clone occurred once. This chain joins TRBV19 and TRBJ2-6; TRBD2 might be the D (6 bases). Trimming took off 5 bases at V and 4 bases at J, with 21 bases between the two ends. The CDR3 runs 18 residues. From germline, CDR1 is LNHDA and CDR2 SQIVND (reference sequence). The CDR3 reads CASSVTRTAVRGANVLTF. CDR3 nucleotide sequence: TGTGCCAGTAGTGTGACTAGGACCGCCGTTCGGGGGGCCAACGTCCTGACTTTC.

This clone appeared a few times. The rearrangement joins TRBV5-1 to TRBJ2-7; TRBD2 matches 13 bases. Germline assignment: CDR1 SGHRS and CDR2 YFSETQ. V lost 4 bases and J lost 6; bases outside the gene matches: 13. The CDR3 sequence is 17 residues long. CDR3 in DNA: TGCGCCAGCAGCCTTACTAGCGGGAGGGCCGGTGGGGCCGAGCAGTACTTC. Encoded protein: CASSLTSGRAGGAEQYF.

The chain joins TRBV2 to TRBJ2-1; 10 bases agree with TRBD1. The CDR3 is made up of 14 amino acids. V trimming: 8 bases; J trimming: 4 bases; junction bases outside the gene matches: 5. Germline CDR1 reads SNHLY; CDR2 reads FYNNEI. This chain's CDR3 is CASVRQGAYNEQFF. Written as DNA, the CDR3 is TGTGCCAGCGTGCGACAGGGGGCGTACAATGAGCAGTTCTTC.

V usage is TRBV28 and J usage is TRBJ1-4; no reliable D call. CDR1 and CDR2 from the germline V gene are MDHEN and SYDVKM. V was pared by 3 bases and J by 0 bases, with 8 bases between. The CDR3 sequence is 15 residues long. The CDR3 DNA sequence: TGTGCCAGCAGTTTTTCAGTTGCAACTAATGAAAAACTGTTTTTT. Its protein product is CASSFSVATNEKLFF.

The chain joins TRBV3-1 (or the pseudogene TRBV3-2) to TRBJ1-3; 9 positions match TRBD1. Germline CDR1 reads LGHDT; CDR2 reads YNNKEL (reference sequence). V lost 4 bases and J lost 3; bases outside the gene matches: 10. This CDR3 has 17 amino acids. The CDR3 DNA sequence: TGTGCCAGCAGCCCCTCCGGGACAGGGTTTGGTGGAAACACCATATATTTT. Translation gives CASSPSGTGFGGNTIYF.

The genes are TRBV7-2 and TRBJ2-7, with 11 bases lining up with TRBD1. Losses at the gene ends were 1 base for V and 3 bases for J; bases not matched to a gene: 2. This CDR3 has 15 amino acids. Germline V gene lookup returns CDR1 SGHTA and CDR2 FQGNSA. CDR3 sequence reads: CASSLGGTGGYEQYF. The CDR3 bases are TGTGCCAGCAGCTTAGGGGGGACAGGGGGCTACGAGCAGTACTTC.

The chain links TRBV6-5 to TRBJ1-1, with D maybe TRBD1 (5 bases). The CDR3 consists of 13 residues. V was cut by 2 bases and J by 6 bases, with 10 bases left in between. In germline, CDR1 is MNHEY, CDR2 SVGAGI. The CDR3 DNA reads as TGTGCCAGCAGTTACACGCCGGGGGCTGAAGCTTTCTTT. It codes for CASSYTPGAEAFF.

This chain uses TRBV28 with TRBJ1-1, with TRBD1 identical over 8 bases. V shed 3 bases, J shed 3 bases, and the junction held 9 bases outside the gene matches. Germline lookup yields CDR1 MDHEN and CDR2 SYDVKM. The CDR3 totals 16 residues. CDR3 region: CASSFAGRGPDTEAFF. The CDR3 DNA reads TGTGCCAGCAGTTTCGCAGGCAGGGGGCCTGACACTGAAGCTTTCTTT.

V gene TRBV6-4 combines with J gene TRBJ1-2; D remains ambiguous. The CDR3 loop spans 15 amino acids. The germline V and J ends were trimmed by 6 bases and 7 bases, with 21 bases remaining between them. Per germline, CDR1 MRHNA and CDR2 SNTAGT. CDR3 sequence reads: CASRAGPEGGRGYTF. In nucleotides, the CDR3 is TGTGCCAGCAGGGCTGGCCCAGAGGGTGGACGTGGCTACACCTTC.

This rearrangement joins TRBV28 to TRBJ1-5, with D perhaps matching TRBD1 (5 bases). Germline V gene data show CDR1 as MDHEN and CDR2 as SYDVKM. CDR3 length: 14 residues. The ends were cut back, 7 bases at V and 7 bases at J, with 17 bases in the middle. CDR3 nucleotides: TGTGCCAGCACCGTGGGGGGGAGTGTACAGCCCCAGCATTTT. This gives the protein CASTVGGSVQPQHF.

The V call is TRBV7-9, the J call TRBJ1-2; no firm D call. Germline loops: CDR1 SEHNR, CDR2 FQNEAQ (reference sequence). The ends were cut back, 6 bases at V and 4 bases at J, with 9 bases in the middle. The CDR3 runs 12 residues. The CDR3 DNA follows: TGTGCCAGCAGTTCGGGAATCTATGGCTACACCTTC. Protein sequence: CASSSGIYGYTF.

The genes are TRBV5-6 and TRBJ1-1; D not certain. Trimming pared 2 bases from V and 4 bases from J, leaving 6 bases between. The CDR3 spans 12 residues. Germline CDR1 reads SGHDT; CDR2 reads YYEEEE. CDR3 nucleotide sequence: TGTGCCAGCAGCTTTTACTCCACTGAAGCTTTCTTT. Its translation is CASSFYSTEAFF.

This chain connects TRBV24-1 to TRBJ2-7, with 9 bases lining up with TRBD1. The germline gives CDR1 KGHDR, CDR2 SFDVKD. V was pared by 6 bases and J by 3 bases, with 5 bases of the junction left unmatched. CDR3 size: 14 residues. Here the CDR3 reads CATSSGTGLYEQYF. Written as DNA, the CDR3 is TGTGCCACCAGTTCAGGGACAGGGCTCTACGAGCAGTACTTC.

J is TRBJ2-1 and V is TRBV2; D remains ambiguous. Germline-derived CDR1 and CDR2 are SNHLY and FYNNEI. V was trimmed by 6 bases and J by 2 bases, leaving 8 bases between them. The CDR3 contains 13 residues. The CDR3 protein is CASRYQAYNEQFF. The CDR3 region has the DNA TGTGCCAGCAGGTATCAGGCCTACAATGAGCAGTTCTTC. Variable domain in full (rest from reference TRBV2 and TRBJ2-1): EPEVTQTPSHQVTQMGQEVILRCVPISNHLYFYWYRQILGQKVEFLVSFYNNEISEKSEIFDDQFSVERPDGSNFTLKIRSTKLEDSAMYFCASRYQAYNEQFFGPGTRLTVL.

This clone was seen more than once but under ten times. This chain uses TRBV28 with TRBJ2-1; D not resolved. Germline V lookup: CDR1 MDHEN, CDR2 SYDVKM. V lost 8 bases and J 7 bases, leaving 12 bases between the germline ends. This CDR3 comprises 12 residues. The CDR3 region is CASRLWANEQFF. In DNA, the CDR3 is TGTGCCAGCCGCCTTTGGGCGAATGAGCAGTTCTTC.